This is a list of T cell receptor beta chains from one sample in a study of metastatic and nonmetastatic thyroid tumors. TCRdb reanalyzed the PCR reads via MiXCR. The top ten hold 8% to 10% of the sample, which has 15,000 to 20,000 clones, 34% seen once. Sequences were obtained from tumor tissue. These receptors came from a male donor with papillary thyroid cancer or a benign thyroid nodule (not recorded which). Some clones in this sample may be carry-over from other donors' samples. Both conserved end residues are part of each CDR3. A D gene is named only where the DNA matches it firmly. Expanded clones get a size class; other rows say once, few or many, or leave the size out.

d_call: TRBD2
j_call: TRBJ2-7
cdr3_length: 16
clone_size: -
v_call: TRBV9
cdr3_aa: CASSVTAGTSGYEQYF
cdr3_nt: TGTGCCAGCAGCGTAACTGCCGGGACTAGCGGGTACGAGCAGTACTTC

d_call: -
j_call: TRBJ2-3
cdr3_length: 14
clone_size: medium-sized
v_call: TRBV20-1
cdr3_aa: CSARRQAITDTQYF
cdr3_nt: TGCAGTGCTAGGAGACAGGCAATCACAGATACGCAGTATTTT

d_call: -
j_call: TRBJ1-2
cdr3_length: 15
clone_size: once
v_call: TRBV5-6
cdr3_aa: CTNSLRPPGNYGYTF
cdr3_nt: TGTACCAACAGCTTGAGGCCCCCCGGAAACTATGGCTACACCTTC

d_call: TRBD1
j_call: TRBJ1-5
cdr3_length: 15
clone_size: few
v_call: TRBV4-2
cdr3_aa: CASSQDRGHGQPQHF
cdr3_nt: TGTGCCAGCAGCCAAGACAGGGGGCATGGTCAGCCCCAGCATTTT

d_call: -
j_call: TRBJ2-1
cdr3_length: 10
clone_size: many
v_call: TRBV20-1
cdr3_aa: CSAHYNEQFF
cdr3_nt: TGCAGTGCTCATTACAATGAGCAGTTCTTC

d_call: TRBD2
j_call: TRBJ2-1
cdr3_length: 14
clone_size: few
v_call: TRBV12-3/TRBV12-4
cdr3_aa: CASSRGGGSDEQFF
cdr3_nt: TGTGCCAGCAGCCGGGGGGGGGGCTCGGATGAGCAGTTCTTC

d_call: TRBD2
j_call: TRBJ2-5
cdr3_length: 17
clone_size: many
v_call: TRBV4-1
cdr3_aa: CASSPRGGGLAAETQYF
cdr3_nt: TGCGCCAGCAGCCCCCGCGGGGGGGGACTAGCAGCAGAGACCCAGTACTTC

d_call: TRBD1
j_call: TRBJ2-7
cdr3_length: 12
clone_size: -
v_call: TRBV6-1
cdr3_aa: CASSPGQGRQYF
cdr3_nt: TGTGCCAGCAGTCCAGGACAGGGGAGACAGTACTTC

d_call: TRBD2
j_call: TRBJ2-5
cdr3_length: 15
clone_size: -
v_call: TRBV2
cdr3_aa: CASILSGRVRYTQYF
cdr3_nt: TGTGCCAGCATTCTGAGCGGGAGGGTTCGGTATACCCAGTACTTC

d_call: -
j_call: TRBJ1-4
cdr3_length: 13
clone_size: many
v_call: TRBV30
cdr3_aa: CAWNGQGIEKLFF
cdr3_nt: TGTGCCTGGAATGGTCAGGGGATAGAAAAACTGTTTTTT

d_call: -
j_call: TRBJ1-1
cdr3_length: 15
clone_size: -
v_call: TRBV11-2
cdr3_aa: CASSLYGRGNTEAFF
cdr3_nt: TGTGCCAGCAGCTTATACGGACGGGGGAACACTGAAGCTTTCTTT

d_call: -
j_call: TRBJ2-3
cdr3_length: 11
clone_size: once
v_call: TRBV5-1
cdr3_aa: CASSDLATQYF
cdr3_nt: TGCGCCAGCTCTGACCTCGCTACGCAGTATTTT

d_call: -
j_call: TRBJ2-7
cdr3_length: 15
clone_size: few
v_call: TRBV6-1
cdr3_aa: CASPPGHGVCGEQYF
cdr3_nt: TGTGCCAGCCCCCCGGGACATGGGGTATGTGGCGAGCAGTACTTC

d_call: TRBD2
j_call: TRBJ2-5
cdr3_length: 15
clone_size: many
v_call: TRBV29-1
cdr3_aa: CSVEGGLAGVETQYF
cdr3_nt: TGCAGCGTTGAAGGCGGACTAGCGGGAGTGGAGACCCAGTACTTC

d_call: -
j_call: TRBJ2-1
cdr3_length: 13
clone_size: -
v_call: TRBV20-1
cdr3_aa: CSAIRSHYNEQFF
cdr3_nt: TGCAGTGCCATTAGATCCCACTACAATGAGCAGTTCTTC